The 20 T cell receptor beta chains presented below share a single source sample, sequenced in a study of T cell repertoires in cytomegalovirus infection. TCRdb reanalysed the reads using MiXCR and keeps one entry per CDR3 protein. The sample yields approximately 110,000 distinct CDR3 sequences, around 9.1% seen once. What these receptors recognize is not known. The sample consisted of PBMCs, sequenced either directly or after in vitro stimulation (not recorded which). These receptors originate from a human donor in good health (CMV status not recorded). Some clones in this sample may be carry-over from other donors' samples.

This clonotype was seen many times. The V and J genes are TRBV4-1 and TRBJ1-2; tentatively, D is TRBD1 (6 bases). The CDR3 spans 15 residues. Germline-derived CDR1 and CDR2 are MGHRA and YSYEKL. V lost 1 base and J 5 bases, leaving 14 bases between the germline ends. The chain's CDR3 is CASSQGSRGVYGYTF. In DNA form, the CDR3 reads TGCGCCAGCAGCCAAGGGTCCAGGGGCGTATATGGCTACACCTTC.

V and J are TRBV7-2 and TRBJ2-1, with TRBD2 matching over 11 bases. Germline V gene data show CDR1 as SGHTA and CDR2 as FQGNSA. V was clipped by 1 base and J by 6 bases; unmatched bases: 5. The CDR3 contains 16 residues. DNA of the CDR3: TGTGCCAGCAGCTTAGTGTCGGGACTAGCGGCCAATGAGCAGTTCTTC. It translates to CASSLVSGLAANEQFF.

Many counts were recorded for this clonotype. The chain carries TRBV12-3 or TRBV12-4 and TRBJ2-1; 7 bases map to TRBD2. Trimming removed 5 bases from V and 0 bases from J; junction bases left unmatched: 7. This CDR3 has 16 residues. The CDR3 protein is CASSPIGGSSYNEQFF. DNA of the CDR3: TGTGCCAGCAGTCCCATTGGCGGGAGCTCCTACAATGAGCAGTTCTTC.

The chain recombines TRBV2 with TRBJ2-3; 11 positions match TRBD2. The CDR3 is made up of 17 amino acids. V lost 6 bases, J lost 2 bases, and 10 bases stayed unmatched. The germline gives CDR1 SNHLY, CDR2 FYNNEI. The CDR3 protein is CASSALTSGTPTDTQYF. CDR3 nucleotides: TGTGCCAGCAGCGCCCTGACTAGCGGGACGCCCACAGATACGCAGTATTTT.

This clonotype was counted ten times or more. The rearrangement links TRBV19 to TRBJ2-7, with 7 bases that match TRBD2. With V trimmed by 3 bases and J by 2 bases, 7 bases remained unmatched. Germline CDR1 is LNHDA and CDR2 is SQIVND (reference sequence). The CDR3 totals 15 residues. The CDR3 DNA follows: TGTGCCAGTAGTATCCCGGGACGGGGGGCCTACGAGCAGTACTTC. Protein sequence: CASSIPGRGAYEQYF.

This clonotype was detected many times. The chain has TRBV27 and TRBJ2-7, with D perhaps TRBD2 (5 bases). The CDR3 length is 15 residues. Germline CDR1 MNHEY, CDR2 SMNVEV (reference sequence). V lost 0 bases and J lost 2, with 11 bases in between. The CDR3 sequence: CASSLSMAGTYEQYF. The CDR3 DNA follows: TGTGCCAGCAGTTTATCGATGGCGGGCACCTACGAGCAGTACTTC.

This clonotype occurred many times. V is TRBV9 and J is TRBJ1-4; 9 nucleotides match TRBD1. From germline, CDR1 is SGDLS and CDR2 YYNGEE. V lost 4 bases to trimming and J lost 8 bases; unmatched junction nucleotides: 9. The CDR3 has 15 amino acids. The CDR3 loop reads CASSPSTGGGEKLFF. As DNA, the CDR3 is TGTGCCAGCAGCCCTTCGACAGGGGGTGGCGAAAAACTGTTTTTT. The complete variable domain, with remaining parts taken from reference TRBV9 and TRBJ1-4, reads DSGVTQTPKHLITATGQRVTLRCSPRSGDLSVYWYQQSLDQGLQFLIQYYNGEERAKGNILERFSAQQFPDLHSELNLSSLELGDSALYFCASSPSTGGGEKLFFGSGTQLSVL.

This clonotype occurred many times. J is TRBJ2-1 and V is TRBV7-2; 13 bases line up with TRBD2. The germline CDR1 and CDR2 sequences are SGHTA and FQGNSA. Trimming removed 1 base from V and 6 bases from J; junction bases left unmatched: 6. The CDR3 extends over 17 amino acids. CDR3 in amino acids: CASSLGILAGGPNEQFF. Written as DNA, the CDR3 is TGTGCCAGCAGCTTAGGAATACTAGCGGGAGGGCCCAATGAGCAGTTCTTC. Full variable domain (missing parts from reference TRBV7-2 and TRBJ2-1): GAGVSQSPSNKVTEKGKDVELRCDPISGHTALYWYRQSLGQGLEFLIYFQGNSAPDKSGLPSDRFSAERTGGSVSTLTIQRTQQEDSAVYLCASSLGILAGGPNEQFFGPGTRLTVL.

This clonotype was seen repeatedly, ten times or more. The genes are TRBV7-6 and TRBJ2-5, with 10 bases fitting TRBD1. This CDR3 comprises 15 residues. Germline CDR1 is SGHVS and CDR2 is FNYEAQ. The V segment lost 2 bases and the J segment 5 bases; nucleotides outside the gene matches: 5. The CDR3 DNA reads as TGTGCCAGCAGCTTACCTAGACAGGGGGCGGAGACCCAGTACTTC. It is translated as CASSLPRQGAETQYF.

V gene TRBV6-1 combines with J gene TRBJ1-2, with 8 bases that match TRBD1. Trimming at V came to 5 bases and at J to 8 bases, leaving 22 bases not matched to a gene. Germline values: CDR1 MNHNS, CDR2 SASEGT. This CDR3 is 18 amino acids long. This chain's CDR3 is CASSLFGTGMMRELGYTF. As DNA, the CDR3 is TGTGCCAGCAGTTTGTTCGGGACAGGAATGATGAGGGAACTCGGCTACACCTTC.

This clonotype was seen more than once but under ten times. This sequence joins TRBV20-1 and TRBJ2-5; D uncertain. Germline loops: CDR1 DFQATT, CDR2 SNEGSKA (reference sequence). V lost 4 bases and J lost 0, with 15 bases in between. This CDR3 has 15 residues. For the CDR3, the DNA is TGCAGTGCTATAGGGCAGGAGACCTACCAAGAGACCCAGTACTTC. Translating gives CSAIGQETYQETQYF.

This clonotype was observed at least ten times. The chain uses TRBV24-1 and TRBJ2-6; the D gene is possibly TRBD1 (6 bases). The V end was cut by 4 bases, the J end by 1 base, with 7 bases between. The CDR3 loop spans 15 amino acids. Germline CDR1 and CDR2: KGHDR and SFDVKD. The CDR3 DNA reads as TGTGCCACCAGTGAAACAGGGTCTGGGGCCAACGTCCTGACTTTC. This translates into CATSETGSGANVLTF.

This clonotype was recorded at least ten times. The CDR3 nucleotides are TGTGCCAGCAGCCAGGGGACAGGGAGGGGTCAGCCCCAGCATTTT. Translation gives CASSQGTGRGQPQHF. The chain employs TRBV7-9 and TRBJ1-5; 9 nucleotides align to TRBD1. Germline values: CDR1 SEHNR, CDR2 FQNEAQ (reference sequence). The CDR3 sequence is 15 residues long. V lost 5 bases, J lost 6 bases, and 8 bases stayed unmatched.

This clonotype was found many times. V is TRBV12-3 or TRBV12-4 and J is TRBJ2-3; TRBD1 agrees at 8 bases. CDR3 length: 17 residues. J gave up 2 bases and V 6 bases, and 13 bases lay outside the gene matches. CDR3 nucleotide sequence: TGTGCCAGCAGACCCCGCACCGGGACAGGAAACACAGATACGCAGTATTTT. Its protein is CASRPRTGTGNTDTQYF.

At least ten counts were recorded for this clonotype. The rearrangement joins TRBV11-2 to TRBJ1-1; a possible D gene is TRBD1 (6 bases). Deletions cut 7 bases from V and 0 bases from J, with 12 bases between. CDR1 and CDR2 (germline): SGHAT, FQNNGV. The CDR3 is 14 residues long. CDR3 bases: TGTGCCAGCACACCAGGGGCGGTGAACACTGAAGCTTTCTTT. Translated, it gives CASTPGAVNTEAFF.

The rearrangement links TRBV5-4 to TRBJ2-4; a weak D match, TRBD2 (6 bases). The CDR3 contains 15 residues. V lost 9 bases to trimming and J lost 0 bases, with 16 bases between them. Per the germline V gene, CDR1 is SGHNT and CDR2 is YYREEE (reference sequence). The CDR3 bases are TGTGCCATCGGCTCGGGCGGGACAGCCAAAAACATTCAGTACTTC. Translation gives CAIGSGGTAKNIQYF.

The sample holds many counts of this clonotype. CDR3 bases: TGTGCCAGCAGTTTATCGGGTCGCTTCGAGCCCACTGAAGCTTTCTTT. Protein: CASSLSGRFEPTEAFF. The V call is TRBV27, the J call TRBJ1-1; D is ambiguous. Germline loops: CDR1 MNHEY, CDR2 SMNVEV (reference sequence). CDR3 length: 16 amino acids. Trimming left V 0 bases short and J 4 bases short, with 15 bases between.

This sequence joins TRBV2 and TRBJ2-2, with 12 positions matching TRBD2. V lost 10 bases and J lost 6; bases outside the gene matches: 9. The CDR3 runs 15 residues. Per the germline V gene, CDR1 is SNHLY and CDR2 is FYNNEI. The CDR3 sequence is CAIRTSGEGAGELFF. The DNA of the CDR3 is TGTGCCATTCGGACTAGCGGGGAGGGGGCCGGGGAGCTGTTTTTT.

The chain is built from TRBV5-1 and TRBJ1-6, with TRBD1 identical over 9 bases. Germline CDR1 SGHRS, CDR2 YFSETQ. Trimming at V came to 6 bases and at J to 10 bases, leaving 14 bases not matched to a gene. This CDR3 comprises 16 residues. The CDR3 DNA reads as TGCGCCAGCATCGGAACCCCGGGACAGGGTCGGTCACCCCTCCACTTT. It codes for CASIGTPGQGRSPLHF. The full variable domain, in which reference TRBV5-1 and TRBJ1-6 provide the parts outside the CDR3, is KAGVTQTPRYLIKTRGQQVTLSCSPISGHRSVSWYQQTPGQGLQFLFEYFSETQRNKGNFPGRFSGRQFSNSRSEMNVSTLELGDSALYLCASIGTPGQGRSPLHFGNGTRLTVT.

J is TRBJ2-7 and V is TRBV29-1; 10 bases agree with TRBD1. In germline, CDR1 is SQVTM, CDR2 ANQGSEA. The CDR3 totals 13 residues. J gave up 3 bases and V 4 bases, and 3 bases lay outside the gene matches. CDR3 residues: CSVVGTGVYEQYF. In DNA form, the CDR3 reads TGCAGCGTTGTCGGGACAGGGGTCTACGAGCAGTACTTC.